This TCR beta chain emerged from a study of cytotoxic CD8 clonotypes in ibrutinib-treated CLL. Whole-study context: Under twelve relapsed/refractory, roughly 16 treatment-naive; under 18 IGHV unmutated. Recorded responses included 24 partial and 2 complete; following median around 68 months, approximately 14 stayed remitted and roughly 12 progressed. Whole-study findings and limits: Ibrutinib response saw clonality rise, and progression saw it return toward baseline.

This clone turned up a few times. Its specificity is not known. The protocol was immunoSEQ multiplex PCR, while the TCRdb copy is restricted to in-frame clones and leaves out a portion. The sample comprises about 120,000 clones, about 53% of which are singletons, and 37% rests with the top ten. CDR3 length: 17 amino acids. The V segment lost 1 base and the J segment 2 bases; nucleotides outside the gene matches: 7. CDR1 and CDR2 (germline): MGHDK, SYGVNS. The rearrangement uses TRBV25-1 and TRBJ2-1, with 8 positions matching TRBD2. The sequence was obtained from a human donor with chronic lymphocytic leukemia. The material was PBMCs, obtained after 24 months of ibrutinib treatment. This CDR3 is CASSELSGGLTYNEQFF. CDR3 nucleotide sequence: TGTGCCAGCAGTGAATTAAGCGGGGGCCTTACCTACAATGAGCAGTTCTTC. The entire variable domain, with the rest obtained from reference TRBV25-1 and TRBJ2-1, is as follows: EADIYQTPRYLVIGTGKKITLECSQTMGHDKMYWYQQDPGMELHLIHYSYGVNSTEKGDLSSESTVSRIRTEHFPLTLESARPSHTSQYLCASSELSGGLTYNEQFFGPGTRLTVL.